One and the same sample provided the 20 T cell receptor beta chains below, sequenced in a study of cytomegalovirus exposure and HLA in healthy donors. The study ran its PCR with 60 Vbeta and 13 Jbeta primers. Measured with immunoSEQ multiplex PCR; TCRdb has only the in-frame clones, and not every one. The sample holds about 130,000 clones, roughly three quarters seen once. Specimen: PBMCs. These receptors came from a man between 18 and 35 years old in good health and CMV-seronegative.

The chain joins TRBV23-1 to TRBJ1-5, with a weak D call TRBD1 (6 bases). TRBV23-1 is marked as an open reading frame, function uncertain. This CDR3 region has 18 residues. V was clipped by 0 bases and J by 3 bases, with 18 bases between them. The CDR3 protein is CASSQSWPGAAVNQPQHF. CDR3 DNA sequence: TGCGCCAGCAGTCAATCGTGGCCAGGGGCGGCGGTCAATCAGCCCCAGCATTTT.

The chain has TRBV6-6 and TRBJ1-3; TRBD1 aligns across 10 bases. Losses at the gene ends were 5 bases for V and 4 bases for J; bases not matched to a gene: 8. The CDR3 consists of 16 residues. The germline V gene encodes CDR1 MNHNY and CDR2 SVGAGI (reference sequence). CDR3 loop: CASSGPGQGSGNTIYF. The CDR3 nucleotides are TGTGCCAGCAGTGGACCGGGACAGGGGTCGGGAAACACCATATATTTT.

V gene TRBV27 combines with J gene TRBJ2-2; the match to TRBD1 covers 7 bases. CDR3 length equals 17 residues. V was pared by 6 bases and J by 1 base, with 11 bases of the junction left unmatched. The germline V gene has CDR1 MNHEY and CDR2 SMNVEV (reference sequence). CDR3 DNA: TGTGCCAGCAGGGCTTTCGGCAGGGGGAGGAACACCGGGGAGCTGTTTTTT. Residues: CASRAFGRGRNTGELFF.

This chain uses TRBV9 with TRBJ1-1; no reliable D call. The germline V gene has CDR1 SGDLS and CDR2 YYNGEE. The CDR3 is made up of 13 amino acids. The V and J ends lost 5 bases and 1 base respectively, with 9 bases between them. The CDR3 DNA is TGTGCCAGCAGTGGAGGTACGAACACTGAAGCTTTCTTT. It is translated as CASSGGTNTEAFF.

CDR3 sequence (DNA): TGTGCCAGCTCACTAGCGGGAAGCTCCTACAATGAGCAGTTCTTC. Translating it yields CASSLAGSSYNEQFF. The chain uses TRBV18 and TRBJ2-1; 8 nucleotides line up with TRBD2. CDR3 length: 15 residues. Trimming cost V 4 bases and J 0 bases; bases outside gene matches: 2. CDR1 is KGHSH and CDR2 is LQKENI in the germline V gene. The full variable domain, completed using reference TRBV18 and TRBJ2-1, is NAGVMQNPRHLVRRRGQEARLRCSPMKGHSHVYWYRQLPEEGLKFMVYLQKENIIDESGMPKERFSAEFPKEGPSILRIQQVVRGDSAAYFCASSLAGSSYNEQFFGPGTRLTVL.

This clone was counted a single time. The chain uses TRBV9 and TRBJ2-3, with TRBD2 matching 13 bases. The CDR3 is 16 amino acids. Germline CDR1 is SGDLS and CDR2 is YYNGEE. V was pared by 5 bases and J by 6 bases, with 9 bases of the junction left unmatched. CDR3 sequence (DNA): TGTGCCAGCAGTCTTACCGGGACTAGCGGGAAGGATACGCAGTATTTT. Encoded protein: CASSLTGTSGKDTQYF.

The V call is TRBV5-1, the J call TRBJ1-4; no definite D call. With 3 bases removed from V and 7 bases from J, the gap between germline ends came to 16 bases. The CDR3 contains 15 residues. Germline CDR1 SGHRS, CDR2 YFSETQ. Here the CDR3 DNA reads TGCGCCAGCAGCTCGGCCGTCTCGGGTGGTGAAAAACTGTTTTTT. Translated: CASSSAVSGGEKLFF.

This rearrangement joins TRBV11-2 to TRBJ2-7; no clear D. The CDR3 is made up of 15 amino acids. Per germline, CDR1 SGHAT and CDR2 FQNNGV. The V end was cut by 1 base, the J end by 2 bases, with 12 bases between. In nucleotides, the CDR3 is TGTGCCAGCAGCTTAGGTGCAGGTCCCACCTACGAGCAGTACTTC. Its translation is CASSLGAGPTYEQYF. Supplemented by reference TRBV11-2 and TRBJ2-7, the full variable domain reads EAGVAQSPRYKIIEKRQSVAFWCNPISGHATLYWYQQILGQGPKLLIQFQNNGVVDDSQLPKDRFSAERLKGVDSTLKIQPAKLEDSAVYLCASSLGAGPTYEQYFGPGTRLTVT.

This clone was counted only a few times. This rearrangement joins TRBV7-2 to TRBJ2-1; 7 bases map to TRBD2. CDR1 is SGHTA and CDR2 is FQGNSA in the germline V gene. The V and J ends lost 5 bases and 6 bases, in that order; junction bases with no gene match: 10. CDR3 length: 15 amino acids. The CDR3, as DNA: TGTGCCAGCAGCCGCCGCGGGAGCTCCCTCAATGAGCAGTTCTTC. Translated: CASSRRGSSLNEQFF.

V and J are TRBV9 and TRBJ1-3, with D unresolved. Trimming pared 0 bases from V and 0 bases from J, leaving 7 bases between. CDR3 length equals 15 residues. Germline V gene sequence: CDR1 SGDLS, CDR2 YYNGEE. CDR3 sequence reads: CASSVGQASGNTIYF. CDR3 in DNA: TGTGCCAGCAGCGTAGGCCAGGCCTCTGGAAACACCATATATTTT.

The chain links TRBV6-1 to TRBJ2-7, with a weak D call TRBD1 (6 bases). The CDR3 loop spans 14 amino acids. Germline V gene sequence: CDR1 MNHNS, CDR2 SASEGT. V shed 5 bases and J shed 2 bases, with 13 bases lying between them. CDR3 region: CASSLLQGTYEQYV. For the CDR3, the DNA is TGTGCCAGCAGTCTACTACAGGGTACCTACGAGCAGTACGTC.

A single count supports this clone. The CDR3 region has the DNA TGTGCCAGCAGTACCGACAGGGGGCCACCCCTCCACTTT. As protein: CASSTDRGPPLHF. The chain has TRBV27 and TRBJ1-6; TRBD1 matches at 10 bases. Germline CDR1 MNHEY, CDR2 SMNVEV (reference sequence). This CDR3 is built from 13 residues. V lost 5 bases to trimming and J lost 11 bases; unmatched junction nucleotides: 3.

V gene TRBV27 combines with J gene TRBJ2-2; 14 bases are shared with TRBD2. With V trimmed by 6 bases and J by 8 bases, 8 bases remained unmatched. CDR1 is MNHEY, CDR2 SMNVEV, per germline (reference sequence). The CDR3 runs 16 residues. The CDR3 region has the DNA TGTGCCAGCAGGTTCGGACTAGCGGGAGGTAGAGGGGAGCTGTTTTTT. Protein: CASRFGLAGGRGELFF.

The rearrangement joins TRBV4-3 to TRBJ2-1; 7 bases match TRBD2. From germline, CDR1 is LGHNA and CDR2 YSLEER. The junction had 12 bases not matched to a gene; V was cut back by 1 base and J by 6 bases. There are 17 residues in the CDR3. The DNA of the CDR3 is TGCGCCAGCAGCCAAGTGAAAACTAGCGCCCTAGTCAATGAGCAGTTCTTC. This gives the protein CASSQVKTSALVNEQFF.

This sequence joins TRBV14 and TRBJ1-5; D not resolved. Germline V gives CDR1 SGHDN, CDR2 FVKESK. V dropped 1 base and J dropped 0 bases, with 10 bases sitting between them. The CDR3 extends over 16 amino acids. The CDR3 DNA reads as TGTGCCAGCAGCCAAGCAGTTTTTTATAGCAATCAGCCCCAGCATTTT. Its translation is CASSQAVFYSNQPQHF.

CDR3 amino acids: CASSQGGSSRETQYF. Here the CDR3 DNA reads TGTGCCAGCAGCCAAGGCGGGAGCTCGCGAGAGACCCAGTACTTC. The V and J genes are TRBV4-2 and TRBJ2-5; 7 positions agree with TRBD2. In germline, CDR1 is LGHNA, CDR2 YNFKEQ. The trim removed 1 base at V and 4 bases at J, leaving 6 bases unmatched. The length of the CDR3 is 15 residues.

The chain uses TRBV6-6 and TRBJ1-1, with a possible D match to TRBD1 (5 bases). Trimming took off 6 bases at V and 4 bases at J, with 9 bases between the two ends. Germline-derived CDR1 and CDR2 are MNHNY and SVGAGI (reference sequence). The CDR3 has 12 amino acids. CDR3: CASSRVGTEAFF. The CDR3, as DNA: TGTGCCAGCAGCAGGGTCGGCACTGAAGCTTTCTTT.

V usage is TRBV11-3 and J usage is TRBJ2-7; 8 bases match TRBD2. The CDR3 is made up of 17 amino acids. CDR1 and CDR2 from the germline V gene are SGHNT and YENEEA. Trimming cost V 2 bases and J 2 bases; bases outside gene matches: 11. Here the CDR3 DNA reads TGTGCCAGCAGCTTATTCTCAGGGAGCGGGAGCCCCTACGAGCAGTACGTC. This encodes CASSLFSGSGSPYEQYV.

This clone appeared a few times. The chain's CDR3 is CASSLVGSEQYV. The DNA of the CDR3 is TGTGCCAGCAGCTTAGTCGGGTCCGAGCAGTACGTC. The chain combines TRBV7-9 with TRBJ2-7; D is unresolved. Trimming took 1 base from V and 6 from J, leaving 7 bases between them. The CDR3 is 12 residues long. CDR1 is SEHNR, CDR2 FQNEAQ, per germline (reference sequence).

In DNA, the CDR3 is TGTGCCAGCAGTTTATCCCCGACTAGCGTGGAGACCCAGTACTTC. The encoded protein is CASSLSPTSVETQYF. V gene TRBV27 combines with J gene TRBJ2-5; the match to TRBD2 covers 8 bases. J gave up 5 bases and V 0 bases, and 5 bases lay outside the gene matches. Germline CDR1 is MNHEY and CDR2 is SMNVEV (reference sequence). This CDR3 contains 15 residues.